This T cell receptor beta chain was sequenced for a study of technical replicates of blood from four donors (TCRdb year 2017). Library creation used the immunoSEQ multiplex PCR assay. Held by TCRdb, this immuneACCESS table contains in-frame sequences only and omits some clones. Under half of the omission traces to an unresolved V gene where checked; the cause of the rest is unknown. Here the sample has tens of thousands of clones; approximately 96% occur a single time. The top ten clonotypes cover roughly 0.2% of the sample. The germline V gene supplies CDR1 SGDLS and CDR2 YYNGEE. Trimming costs V 5 bases and J 6 bases, and their ends lie 18 bases apart. Including the terminal cysteine and phenylalanine, the CDR3 comprises 15 residues. Just CDR3 DNA is preserved here, 45 bases in frame from base 1. On this clone: Its binding antigen is unknown. Base qualities are not provided; no much larger clone lies one nucleotide away.

This sequence originates from a human donor in good health. The sample was T cells isolated from PBMCs. The chain is assembled from TRBV9 and TRBJ1-5, with TRBD1 tentatively as D gene (6 bases match). The nucleotide sequence is TGTGCCAGCAGTGCGGGGGGGCAGGGGATTCAGCCCCAGCATTTT. The translation is CASSAGGQGIQPQHF.